A selection of T cell receptor beta chains follows, all from one sample in a study of early T cells in non-severe SARS-CoV-2 infection. TCRdb passed the 5' RACE reads through MiXCR, listing each CDR3 protein once. The data show 20,000 to 25,000 distinct CDR3 sequences, around 4.2% seen once. Sequenced input: whole blood. All receptors come from an adult who was a healthcare worker with PCR-confirmed SARS-CoV-2 infection or an uninfected control (not recorded which). The CDR3 runs from the conserved cysteine through the conserved F or W. The D gene is left open where the match is weak. The size entry is marked missing in some rows and otherwise reads once, few, many or a size class.

j_gene: TRBJ1-1; abundance: few; v_gene: TRBV29-1; d_gene: TRBD1; CDR3nt: TGCAGCGTGGGCAGGGGGCCCCCGAACACTGAAGCTTTCTTT; CDR3aa: CSVGRGPPNTEAFF
j_gene: TRBJ2-3; abundance: many; v_gene: TRBV6-2/TRBV6-3; d_gene: TRBD2; CDR3nt: TGTGCCAGCAGTCGGCGAAGCGGGACCGGTGCAGATACGCAGTATTTT; CDR3aa: CASSRRSGTGADTQYF
j_gene: TRBJ2-1; abundance: medium-sized; v_gene: TRBV7-2; d_gene: NA; CDR3nt: TGTGCCAGCAGCTTAGGGACCCATGAGCAGTTCTTC; CDR3aa: CASSLGTHEQFF
j_gene: TRBJ2-7; abundance: few; v_gene: TRBV5-6; d_gene: NA; CDR3nt: TGTGCCAGCAGCTTGGTAATGCTACCCTCCTACGAGCAGTACTTC; CDR3aa: CASSLVMLPSYEQYF
j_gene: TRBJ1-3; abundance: many; v_gene: TRBV6-5; d_gene: NA; CDR3nt: TGTGCCAGCAGTTACCAACCGGTTACTGGAAACACCATATATTTT; CDR3aa: CASSYQPVTGNTIYF
j_gene: TRBJ2-5; abundance: many; v_gene: TRBV29-1; d_gene: TRBD1; CDR3nt: TGCAGCGTACGACAGGGGGGGGAAGAGACCCAGTACTTC; CDR3aa: CSVRQGGEETQYF
j_gene: TRBJ1-4; abundance: NA; v_gene: TRBV11-2; d_gene: TRBD1; CDR3nt: TGTGCCAGCAGCGCGGGACAGGAGGCAACTAATGAAAAACTGTTTTTT; CDR3aa: CASSAGQEATNEKLFF
j_gene: TRBJ2-5; abundance: NA; v_gene: TRBV10-3; d_gene: TRBD1; CDR3nt: TGTGCCATCAGCCGGGACAGGGTGGAGACCCAGTACTTC; CDR3aa: CAISRDRVETQYF
j_gene: TRBJ1-1; abundance: few; v_gene: TRBV18; d_gene: NA; CDR3nt: TGTGCCAGCTCACCAGGGGACACTGAAGCTTTCTTT; CDR3aa: CASSPGDTEAFF
j_gene: TRBJ1-2; abundance: NA; v_gene: TRBV7-3; d_gene: NA; CDR3nt: TGTGCCAGCAGCTTAGGGGGAACCCATGGCTACACCTTC; CDR3aa: CASSLGGTHGYTF
j_gene: TRBJ2-2; abundance: many; v_gene: TRBV2; d_gene: NA; CDR3nt: TGTGCCAGCAGTGAATTGTCTGGCATGATAACCGGGGAGCTGTTTTTT; CDR3aa: CASSELSGMITGELFF
j_gene: TRBJ2-1; abundance: many; v_gene: TRBV7-2; d_gene: TRBD2; CDR3nt: TGTGCCAGCAGCTTAGCGCGGGGGACCATACCATACAATGAGCAGTTCTTC; CDR3aa: CASSLARGTIPYNEQFF
j_gene: TRBJ2-7; abundance: medium-sized; v_gene: TRBV18; d_gene: TRBD1; CDR3nt: TGTGCCAGCTCCGGGACAGGACCCACCTACGAGCAGTACTTC; CDR3aa: CASSGTGPTYEQYF
j_gene: TRBJ1-6; abundance: few; v_gene: TRBV7-2; d_gene: TRBD1; CDR3nt: TGTGCCAGCAGCTTCGGACAGGGGGAGGCCCTCCACTTT; CDR3aa: CASSFGQGEALHF
j_gene: TRBJ1-4; abundance: few; v_gene: TRBV29-1; d_gene: NA; CDR3nt: TGCAGCGTCCTAAACCCAACAAAAGGGGGTGAAAAACTGTTTTTT; CDR3aa: CSVLNPTKGGEKLFF
j_gene: TRBJ1-2; abundance: many; v_gene: TRBV12-3/TRBV12-4; d_gene: NA; CDR3nt: TGTGCCAGCAGTTTCAGTGGTCCAACTAACTATGGCTACACCTTC; CDR3aa: CASSFSGPTNYGYTF
j_gene: TRBJ1-5; abundance: many; v_gene: TRBV12-3/TRBV12-4; d_gene: NA; CDR3nt: TGTGCCAGCGGGCGCCGTCAGCCCCAGCATTTT; CDR3aa: CASGRRQPQHF
j_gene: TRBJ2-7; abundance: many; v_gene: TRBV7-9; d_gene: NA; CDR3nt: TGTGCCAGCAGCCGGGACACCACCTACGAGCAGTACTTC; CDR3aa: CASSRDTTYEQYF
j_gene: TRBJ2-3; abundance: many; v_gene: TRBV29-1; d_gene: NA; CDR3nt: TGCAGCGGGAGACTAGACCCAGTGTTTGAAGATACGCAGTATTTT; CDR3aa: CSGRLDPVFEDTQYF
j_gene: TRBJ1-5; abundance: many; v_gene: TRBV6-5; d_gene: TRBD1; CDR3nt: TGTGCCAGCAGTCCGACAGGGGGCGGCGGTCAGCCCCAGCATTTT; CDR3aa: CASSPTGGGGQPQHF